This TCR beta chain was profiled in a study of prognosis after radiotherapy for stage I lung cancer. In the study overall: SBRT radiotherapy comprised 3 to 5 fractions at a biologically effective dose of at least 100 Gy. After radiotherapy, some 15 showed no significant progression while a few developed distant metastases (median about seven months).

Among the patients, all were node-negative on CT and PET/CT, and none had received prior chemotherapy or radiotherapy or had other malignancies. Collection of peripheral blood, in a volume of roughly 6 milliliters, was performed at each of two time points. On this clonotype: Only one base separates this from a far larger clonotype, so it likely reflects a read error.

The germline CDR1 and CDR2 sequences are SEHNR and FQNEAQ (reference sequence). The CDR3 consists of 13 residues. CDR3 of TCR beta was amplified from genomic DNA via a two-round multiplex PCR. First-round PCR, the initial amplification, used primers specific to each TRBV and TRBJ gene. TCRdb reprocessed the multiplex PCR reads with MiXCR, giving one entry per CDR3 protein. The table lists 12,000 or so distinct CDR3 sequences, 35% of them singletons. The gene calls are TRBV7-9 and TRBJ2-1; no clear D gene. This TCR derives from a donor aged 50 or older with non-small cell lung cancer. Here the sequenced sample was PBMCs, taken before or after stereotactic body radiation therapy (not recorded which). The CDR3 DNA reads TGTGCCAGCAGCTTACTACAATACAATGAGAAGTTCTTC. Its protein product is CASSLLQYNEKFF.